The 23 T cell receptor beta chains given below trace back to one sample, sequenced in a study of T cells in Graves' hyperthyroidism and ophthalmopathy. Amplified TCR beta CDR3 regions derived from RNA transcripts. First-round RT-PCR of the TCR CDR3 relied on the HTBI primer set. Each CDR3 protein gets one entry after TCRdb re-called the multiplex PCR reads with MiXCR. The sample lists 600,000 to 900,000 distinct CDR3 sequences; about 17% were seen once. The sample consisted of blood. The receptors originated from a man aged 18-30 years with Graves' hyperthyroidism.

This sequence joins TRBV19 and TRBJ1-5, with 8 nucleotides matching TRBD1. From germline, CDR1 is LNHDA and CDR2 SQIVND (reference sequence). Unmatched junction bases numbered 18, after V lost 5 bases and J lost 0 bases. The CDR3 contains 20 residues. This CDR3 reads CASSSRQGKVRSGSNQPQHF. In DNA, the CDR3 is TGTGCCAGTAGTTCTCGACAGGGGAAAGTGAGAAGTGGTAGCAATCAGCCCCAGCATTTT.

This clonotype was detected a few times. The genes are TRBV6-5 and TRBJ2-2; TRBD1 matches 7 bases. This CDR3 spans 16 amino acids. Germline lookup yields CDR1 MNHEY and CDR2 SVGAGI. The ends lost 0 bases at V and 3 bases at J; junction bases unmatched: 4. CDR3 residues: CASSYSPGTDTGELFF. CDR3 bases: TGTGCCAGCAGTTACTCTCCCGGGACAGACACCGGGGAGCTGTTTTTT.

This chain links TRBV7-8 with TRBJ2-5; unclear D gene. This CDR3 is 12 amino acids long. Germline values: CDR1 SGHVS, CDR2 FQNEAQ. V dropped 5 bases and J dropped 4 bases, with 8 bases sitting between them. The CDR3 DNA follows: TGTGCCAGCAGCCAGACACTAGAGACCCAGTACTTC. Amino acid sequence: CASSQTLETQYF.

This clonotype was counted ten times or more. This chain connects TRBV12-3 or TRBV12-4 to TRBJ1-2; possibly TRBD1 for D (5 bases). This CDR3 spans 14 amino acids. Trimming pared 6 bases from V and 6 bases from J, leaving 17 bases between. This CDR3 is CASRDGLRDHGYTF. In DNA form, the CDR3 reads TGTGCCAGCAGAGACGGATTGAGGGACCATGGCTACACCTTC.

This chain uses TRBV29-1 with TRBJ1-1; D is unclear. V gave up 5 bases and J gave up 0 bases, with 4 bases separating them. Germline-derived CDR1 and CDR2 are SQVTM and ANQGSEA. The CDR3 is made up of 11 amino acids. The CDR3 region is CSVRVNTEAFF. Written as DNA, the CDR3 is TGCAGCGTTAGAGTGAACACTGAAGCTTTCTTT.

This clonotype occurred a few times. The rearrangement joins TRBV27 to TRBJ2-7; 9 nucleotides align to TRBD1. The length of the CDR3 is 15 residues. The trim removed 8 bases at V and 1 base at J, leaving 9 bases unmatched. Germline assignment: CDR1 MNHEY and CDR2 SMNVEV (reference sequence). CDR3 in amino acids: CASAFVGTGSYEQYF. As DNA, the CDR3 is TGTGCCAGCGCATTCGTTGGGACAGGGTCCTACGAGCAGTACTTC.

This clonotype was picked up many times. The V gene is TRBV6-6, the J gene TRBJ2-2; D is undetermined. The CDR3 covers 15 residues. CDR1 and CDR2 from the germline V gene are MNHNY and SVGAGI (reference sequence). V was shortened by 0 bases and J by 4 bases, with 9 bases between the two germline ends. CDR3 DNA sequence: TGTGCCAGCAGTTACTCGTACGGGCCCACCGGGGAGCTGTTTTTT. Amino acid sequence: CASSYSYGPTGELFF.

This clonotype was counted ten times or more. The chain couples TRBV11-1 to TRBJ2-5, with 11 bases matching TRBD1. CDR1 is SGHAT and CDR2 is FQDESV in the germline V gene (reference sequence). V shed 5 bases and J 5 bases; nucleotides not matched to a gene: 4. The CDR3 covers 14 residues. The CDR3, as DNA: TGTGCCAGCAGCCCCTGGGACAGGGGGGAGACCCAGTACTTC. This sequence encodes CASSPWDRGETQYF.

The sample holds one count of this clonotype. This chain connects TRBV10-3 to TRBJ2-3; 10 bases are shared with TRBD2. CDR3 length: 15 residues. CDR1 ENHRY and CDR2 SYGVKD come from the germline V gene. J gave up 3 bases and V 6 bases, and 6 bases lay outside the gene matches. CDR3: CAISGAGGPTDTQYF. The CDR3 nucleotides are TGTGCCATCAGCGGAGCGGGAGGGCCGACAGATACGCAGTATTTT.

The V and J genes are TRBV6-1 and TRBJ2-3; D unresolved. V lost 3 bases and J 5 bases, leaving 15 bases between the germline ends. In germline, CDR1 is MNHNS, CDR2 SASEGT. CDR3 size: 15 residues. CDR3 sequence: CASSDGPLSGDTQYF. CDR3 bases: TGTGCCAGCAGTGACGGGCCGCTGAGTGGAGATACGCAGTATTTT.

There are a few counts of this clonotype. The chain couples TRBV4-1 to TRBJ2-1; D is unresolved. Germline loops: CDR1 MGHRA, CDR2 YSYEKL. The CDR3 runs 19 residues. Deletions cut 0 bases from V and 0 bases from J, with 18 bases between. The CDR3 region has the DNA TGCGCCAGCAGCCAAGATAGGAGACGACTTACCAGCTCCTACAATGAGCAGTTCTTC. This translates into CASSQDRRRLTSSYNEQFF.

The chain is built from TRBV5-1 and TRBJ2-3; 7 bases map to TRBD1. V dropped 2 bases and J dropped 1; count of bases not matched to a gene: 7. The CDR3 is 16 amino acids. CDR1 is SGHRS, CDR2 YFSETQ, per germline. CDR3 in DNA: TGCGCCAGCAGCTTCGAGGGGGCAATTGGCACAGATACGCAGTATTTT. Residues: CASSFEGAIGTDTQYF.

This chain joins TRBV7-8 and TRBJ1-5; 9 bases map to TRBD1. With V trimmed by 3 bases and J by 0 bases, 3 bases remained unmatched. CDR3 length: 16 amino acids. CDR1 and CDR2 from the germline V gene are SGHVS and FQNEAQ. The CDR3 sequence is CASSFGTGRSNQPQHF. DNA of the CDR3: TGTGCCAGCAGCTTCGGGACAGGGCGTAGCAATCAGCCCCAGCATTTT.

This rearrangement joins TRBV29-1 to TRBJ1-1; 7 positions agree with TRBD1. CDR1 is SQVTM and CDR2 is ANQGSEA in the germline V gene. The V segment lost 8 bases and the J segment 2 bases; nucleotides outside the gene matches: 8. This CDR3 is built from 13 residues. CDR3 nucleotide sequence: TGCAGCCACCGACAGGGAAAAAACACTGAAGCTTTCTTT. Translated, it gives CSHRQGKNTEAFF.

This clonotype was seen a few times. The V call is TRBV24-1, the J call TRBJ2-7, with D perhaps TRBD1 or TRBD2 (5 bases each). Germline CDR1 is KGHDR and CDR2 is SFDVKD. Trimming pared 6 bases from V and 6 bases from J, leaving 17 bases between. This CDR3 spans 14 amino acids. The CDR3 loop is CATSPSGTTGEQYF. CDR3 coding DNA: TGTGCCACCAGTCCTTCCGGGACGACGGGCGAGCAGTACTTC.

This clonotype was observed many times. The rearrangement links TRBV28 to TRBJ2-7; D is perhaps TRBD2 (6 bases). The CDR3 is 16 amino acids. V gave up 2 bases and J gave up 6 bases, with 20 bases separating them. CDR1 and CDR2 from the germline V gene are MDHEN and SYDVKM. Here the CDR3 reads CASSLLTSPSRGEQYF. The CDR3 DNA reads as TGTGCCAGCAGTTTACTGACTAGTCCGAGTCGGGGCGAGCAGTACTTC.

This clonotype was recorded a few times. V usage is TRBV20-1 and J usage is TRBJ2-7; 7 bases map to TRBD1. Losses at the gene ends were 2 bases for V and 3 bases for J; bases not matched to a gene: 7. The CDR3 totals 14 residues. CDR1 is DFQATT and CDR2 is SNEGSKA in the germline V gene (reference sequence). Here the CDR3 DNA reads TGCAGTGCTAGACCCACTGACAGGGACTACGAGCAGTACTTC. As protein: CSARPTDRDYEQYF.

This clonotype was detected ten times or more. The chain links TRBV7-2 to TRBJ2-1, with 11 bases fitting TRBD2. This CDR3 is 14 amino acids long. Germline CDR1 SGHTA, CDR2 FQGNSA. Trimming cost V 3 bases and J 11 bases; bases outside gene matches: 6. CDR3 amino acids: CASSFSGRDGQQFF. The DNA of the CDR3 is TGTGCCAGCAGCTTTAGCGGGAGGGACGGCCAGCAGTTCTTC.

This clonotype was recorded many times. V is TRBV27 and J is TRBJ2-3; weak D call: TRBD1 (6 bases). V was clipped by 0 bases and J by 4 bases, with 17 bases between them. The CDR3 extends over 17 amino acids. Germline CDR1 and CDR2: MNHEY and SMNVEV (reference sequence). CDR3 in DNA: TGTGCCAGCAGTTTATCGCAGGGGCAGGGCGTTGCAGATACGCAGTATTTT. This translates into CASSLSQGQGVADTQYF.

This clonotype occurred a few times. The rearrangement uses TRBV15 and TRBJ1-5; the D gene is possibly TRBD1 (5 bases). CDR1 is LNHNV, CDR2 YYDKDF, per germline (reference sequence). V was cut by 1 base and J by 7 bases, with 11 bases left in between. The CDR3 loop spans 14 amino acids. CDR3 nucleotides: TGTGCCACCAGCAGAGGGGACGCCGAACAGCCCCAGCATTTT. Protein sequence: CATSRGDAEQPQHF.

Many counts were recorded for this clonotype. The CDR3 DNA is TGTGCCAGCAGCCCCCAGTTTTGGAACTATGGCTACACCTTC. Its protein product is CASSPQFWNYGYTF. The chain has TRBV7-9 and TRBJ1-2, with D hard to call. The germline V gene encodes CDR1 SEHNR and CDR2 FQNEAQ (reference sequence). V was trimmed by 5 bases and J by 2 bases, leaving 12 bases between them. The CDR3 has 14 residues.

This clonotype was counted ten times or more. The chain is built from TRBV12-3 or TRBV12-4 and TRBJ2-7; TRBD1 agrees at 7 bases. This CDR3 has 13 amino acids. The junction had 1 base not matched to a gene; V was cut back by 2 bases and J by 3 bases. The CDR3, as DNA: TGTGCCAGCAGTTTACAGGGGGTCTACGAGCAGTACTTC. Its translation is CASSLQGVYEQYF.

The table lists this clonotype with many counts. The chain recombines TRBV20-1 with TRBJ2-7; unclear D gene. Germline V gene lookup returns CDR1 DFQATT and CDR2 SNEGSKA (reference sequence). The CDR3 runs to 13 residues. The V and J ends lost 0 bases and 7 bases respectively, with 13 bases between them. The CDR3, as DNA: TGCAGTGCTAGAGACCTACCGACGGAGGAGCAGTACTTC. The encoded protein is CSARDLPTEEQYF.